This record concerns one TCR beta chain sequence. Profiled with immunoSEQ multiplex PCR; TCRdb holds only in-frame clones, not every one. Counted here are more than 150,000 clones, 85% to 90% occurring once; the ten biggest clones make up around 6.4%. This specimen comes from a study of T cell responses to AZD1222 COVID-19 vaccine. The CDR3 has 17 amino acids. Germline-derived CDR1 and CDR2 are LNHDA and SQIVND (reference sequence). Trimming shortened V by 3 bases and J by 0 bases, and 15 bases separated the two germline ends. Material: peripheral blood, obtained on day 0 of AZD1222 vaccination. The V and J genes are TRBV19 and TRBJ2-1; weak D call: TRBD1 (5 bases). The sequence was obtained from an adult in good health. Here the CDR3 DNA reads TGTGCCAGTAGTATCCTCCCAGGGCAGAGCTCCTACAATGAGCAGTTCTTC. This gives the protein CASSILPGQSSYNEQFF. Based on the CDR3 plus reference TRBV19 and TRBJ2-1, the full variable domain is DGGITQSPKYLFRKEGQNVTLSCEQNLNHDAMYWYRQDPGQGLRLIYYSQIVNDFQKGDIAEGYSVSREKKESFPLTVTSAQKNPTAFYLCASSILPGQSSYNEQFFGPGTRLTVL.